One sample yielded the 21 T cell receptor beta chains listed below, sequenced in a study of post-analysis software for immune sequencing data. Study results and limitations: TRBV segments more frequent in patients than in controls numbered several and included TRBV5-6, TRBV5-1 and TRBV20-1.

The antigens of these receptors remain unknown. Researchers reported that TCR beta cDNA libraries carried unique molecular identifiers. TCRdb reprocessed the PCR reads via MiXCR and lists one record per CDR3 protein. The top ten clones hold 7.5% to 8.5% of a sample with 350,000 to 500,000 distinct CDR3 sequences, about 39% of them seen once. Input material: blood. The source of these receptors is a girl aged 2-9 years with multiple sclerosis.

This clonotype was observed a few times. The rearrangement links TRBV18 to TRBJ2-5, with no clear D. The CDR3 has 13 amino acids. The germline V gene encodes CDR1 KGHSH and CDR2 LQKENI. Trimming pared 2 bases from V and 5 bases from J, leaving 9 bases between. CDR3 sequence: CASSPSVGETQYF. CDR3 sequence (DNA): TGTGCCAGCTCACCATCGGTTGGGGAGACCCAGTACTTC.

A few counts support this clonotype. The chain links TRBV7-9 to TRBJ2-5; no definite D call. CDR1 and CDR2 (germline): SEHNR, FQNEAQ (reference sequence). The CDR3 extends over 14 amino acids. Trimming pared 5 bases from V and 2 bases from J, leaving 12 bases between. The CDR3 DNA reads TGTGCCAGCAGCCCCGCTAGATCACAAGAGACCCAGTACTTC. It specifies CASSPARSQETQYF.

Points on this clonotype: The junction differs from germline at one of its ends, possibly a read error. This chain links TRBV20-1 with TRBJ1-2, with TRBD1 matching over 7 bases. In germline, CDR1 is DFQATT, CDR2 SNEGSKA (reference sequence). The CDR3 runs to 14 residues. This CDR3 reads CSARVLTGRYDYTF. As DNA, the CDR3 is TGCAGTGCTAGAGTCTTGACAGGGCGCTATGACTACACCTTC.

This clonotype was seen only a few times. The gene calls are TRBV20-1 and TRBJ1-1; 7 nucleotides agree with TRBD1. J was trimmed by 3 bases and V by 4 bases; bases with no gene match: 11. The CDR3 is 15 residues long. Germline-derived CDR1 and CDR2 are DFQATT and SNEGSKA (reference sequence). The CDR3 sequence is CSATTAGGLYTEAFF. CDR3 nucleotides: TGCAGTGCTACGACAGCAGGGGGACTGTACACTGAAGCTTTCTTT.

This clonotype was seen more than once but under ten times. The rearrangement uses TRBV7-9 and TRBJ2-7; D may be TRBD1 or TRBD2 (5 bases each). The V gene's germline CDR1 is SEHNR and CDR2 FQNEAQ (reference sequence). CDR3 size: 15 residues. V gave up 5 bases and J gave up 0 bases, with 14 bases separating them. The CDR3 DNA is TGTGCCAGCAGCCCGAGGGGCCAGAGCTCCTACGAGCAGTACTTC. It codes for CASSPRGQSSYEQYF.

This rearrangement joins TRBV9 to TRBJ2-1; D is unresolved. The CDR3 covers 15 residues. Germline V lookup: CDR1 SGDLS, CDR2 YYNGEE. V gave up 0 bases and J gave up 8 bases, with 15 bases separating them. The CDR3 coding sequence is TGTGCCAGCAGCGTAGAGCCGCAGGTTAGCTATGAGCAGTTCTTC. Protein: CASSVEPQVSYEQFF.

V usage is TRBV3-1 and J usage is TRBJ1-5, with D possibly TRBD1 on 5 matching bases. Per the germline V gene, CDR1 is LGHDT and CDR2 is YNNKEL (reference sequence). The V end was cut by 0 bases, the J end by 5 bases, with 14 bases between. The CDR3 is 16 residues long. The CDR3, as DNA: TGTGCCAGCAGCCAAGATCCGTTCAGGGTCGATCAGCCCCAGCATTTT. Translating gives CASSQDPFRVDQPQHF.

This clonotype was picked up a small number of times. CDR3 nucleotides: TGTGCCAGCAGCTTAGCATTTCAGGGAGAGACCCAGTACTTC. Amino acid sequence: CASSLAFQGETQYF. The V gene is TRBV7-7, the J gene TRBJ2-5, with D possibly being TRBD1 (5 bases). This CDR3 region has 14 residues. Germline assignment: CDR1 SSHAT and CDR2 FNYEAQ (reference sequence). Trimming stripped 0 bases from V and 4 bases from J, with 9 bases between.

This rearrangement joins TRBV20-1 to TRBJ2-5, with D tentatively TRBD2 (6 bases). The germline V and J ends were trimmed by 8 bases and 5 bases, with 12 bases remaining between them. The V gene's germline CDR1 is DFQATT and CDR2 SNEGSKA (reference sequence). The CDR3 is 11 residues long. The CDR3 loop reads CSTRGRETQYF. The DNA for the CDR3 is TGCAGTACACGGGGGAGGGAGACCCAGTACTTC.

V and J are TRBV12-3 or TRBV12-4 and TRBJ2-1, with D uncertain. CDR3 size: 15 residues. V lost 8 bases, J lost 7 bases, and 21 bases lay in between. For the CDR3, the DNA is TGTGCCAGCGCCCCTGCCCATACGGTTATTAATGAGCAGTTCTTC. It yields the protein CASAPAHTVINEQFF.

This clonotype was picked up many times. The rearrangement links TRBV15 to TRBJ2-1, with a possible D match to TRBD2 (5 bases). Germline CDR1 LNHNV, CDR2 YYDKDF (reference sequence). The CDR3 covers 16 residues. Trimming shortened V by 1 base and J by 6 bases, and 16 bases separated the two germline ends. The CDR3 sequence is CATSRVEGASSNEQFF. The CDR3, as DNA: TGTGCCACCAGCAGAGTCGAGGGAGCTTCTAGCAATGAGCAGTTCTTC.

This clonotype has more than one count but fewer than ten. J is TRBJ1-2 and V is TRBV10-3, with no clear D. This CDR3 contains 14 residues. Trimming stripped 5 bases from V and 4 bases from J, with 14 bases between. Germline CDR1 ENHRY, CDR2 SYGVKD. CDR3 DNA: TGTGCCATCAGTCGCCAGACGGAAAGCTATGGCTACACCTTC. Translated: CAISRQTESYGYTF.

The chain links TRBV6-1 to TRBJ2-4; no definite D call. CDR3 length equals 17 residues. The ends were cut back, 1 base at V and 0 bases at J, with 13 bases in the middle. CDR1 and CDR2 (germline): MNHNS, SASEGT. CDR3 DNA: TGTGCCAGCAGTGAAGATCGGAAGAGTCTAGCCAAAAACATTCAGTACTTC. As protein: CASSEDRKSLAKNIQYF.

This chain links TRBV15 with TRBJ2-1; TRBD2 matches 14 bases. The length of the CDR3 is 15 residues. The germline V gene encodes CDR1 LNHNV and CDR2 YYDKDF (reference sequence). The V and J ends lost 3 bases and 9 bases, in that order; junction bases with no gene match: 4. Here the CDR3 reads CATSRTSGGAGEQFF. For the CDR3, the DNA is TGTGCCACCAGCAGGACTAGCGGGGGGGCTGGTGAGCAGTTCTTC.

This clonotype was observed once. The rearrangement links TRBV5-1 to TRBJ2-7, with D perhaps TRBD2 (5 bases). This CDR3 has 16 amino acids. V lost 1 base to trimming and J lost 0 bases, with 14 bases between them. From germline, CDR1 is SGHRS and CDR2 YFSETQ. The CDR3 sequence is CASSLYPRASSYEQYF. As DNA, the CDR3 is TGCGCCAGCAGCTTGTACCCGAGGGCTAGCTCCTACGAGCAGTACTTC.

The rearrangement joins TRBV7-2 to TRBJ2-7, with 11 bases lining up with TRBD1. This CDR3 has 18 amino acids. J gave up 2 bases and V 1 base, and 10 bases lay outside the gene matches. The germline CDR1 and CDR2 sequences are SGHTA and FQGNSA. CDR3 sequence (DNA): TGTGCCAGCAGCTTAGTTTCCTTAGGACAGGGGGCAACCTACGAGCAGTACTTC. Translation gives CASSLVSLGQGATYEQYF.

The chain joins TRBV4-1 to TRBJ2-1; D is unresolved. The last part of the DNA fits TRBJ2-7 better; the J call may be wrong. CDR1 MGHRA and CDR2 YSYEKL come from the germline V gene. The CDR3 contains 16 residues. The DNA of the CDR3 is TGCGCCAGCAGCCAAGTGGGCAAGAAGTTGTACAATGAGCAGTACTTC. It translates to CASSQVGKKLYNEQYF.

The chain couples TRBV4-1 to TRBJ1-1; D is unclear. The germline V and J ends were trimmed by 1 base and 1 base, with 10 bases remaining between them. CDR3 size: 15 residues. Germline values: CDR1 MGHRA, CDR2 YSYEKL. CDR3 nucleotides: TGCGCCAGCAGCCAAGTAGCACAGAGGAACACTGAAGCTTTCTTT. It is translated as CASSQVAQRNTEAFF.

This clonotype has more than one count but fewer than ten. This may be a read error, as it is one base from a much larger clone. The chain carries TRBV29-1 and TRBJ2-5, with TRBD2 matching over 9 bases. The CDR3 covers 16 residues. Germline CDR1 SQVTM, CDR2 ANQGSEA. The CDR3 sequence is CGVEDRASGTQETQYF. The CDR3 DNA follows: TGCGGCGTTGAAGATCGGGCTAGCGGGACACAAGAGACCCAGTACTTC. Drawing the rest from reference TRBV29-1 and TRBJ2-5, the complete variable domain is SAVISQKPSRDICQRGTSLTIQCQVDSQVTMMFWYRQQPGQSLTLIATANQGSEATYESGFVIDKFPISRPNLTFSTLTVSNMSPEDSSIYLCGVEDRASGTQETQYFGPGTRLLVL.

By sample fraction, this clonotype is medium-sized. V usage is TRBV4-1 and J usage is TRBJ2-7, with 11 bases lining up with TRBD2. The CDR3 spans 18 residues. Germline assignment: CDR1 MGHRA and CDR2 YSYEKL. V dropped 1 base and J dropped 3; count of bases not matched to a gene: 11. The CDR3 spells CASSQAPSGGHRIYEQYF. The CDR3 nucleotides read TGCGCCAGCAGCCAAGCCCCTAGCGGGGGGCATCGAATCTACGAGCAGTACTTC.

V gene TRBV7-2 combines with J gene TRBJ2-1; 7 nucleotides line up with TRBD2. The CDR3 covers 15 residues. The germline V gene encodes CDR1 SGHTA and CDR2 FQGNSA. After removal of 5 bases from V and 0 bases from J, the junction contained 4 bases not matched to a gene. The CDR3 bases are TGTGCCAGCAGCAACGGGAGGAGCTCCTACAATGAGCAGTTCTTC. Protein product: CASSNGRSSYNEQFF.